The next 21 T cell receptor beta chains were all read from a single sample in a study of blood T cell repertoires in COVID-19. Only in-frame clones appear in the TCRdb table, and some are missing; sequencing was by immunoSEQ multiplex PCR. There are about 190,000 clones in the sample; roughly 84% occur only once, and over 9.5% lies in the top ten. Specimen: peripheral blood. These TCRs come from an elderly woman with active or convalescent COVID-19.

In nucleotides, the CDR3 is TGTGCCAGCAGTTTTGCTCGCGGGAGTTACAATGAGCAGTTCTTC. Translated: CASSFARGSYNEQFF. The V and J genes are TRBV27 and TRBJ2-1; 7 positions match TRBD2. Germline V gene data show CDR1 as MNHEY and CDR2 as SMNVEV (reference sequence). This CDR3 comprises 15 residues. V shed 3 bases and J 4 bases; nucleotides not matched to a gene: 6.

The V gene is TRBV6-1, the J gene TRBJ2-7, with TRBD1 matching over 7 bases. V was pared by 1 base and J by 2 bases, with 5 bases of the junction left unmatched. This CDR3 comprises 15 residues. Germline CDR1 and CDR2: MNHNS and SASEGT. The CDR3 bases are TGTGCCAGCAGTGAAGGGCAGGGGGTCACCTACGAGCAGTACTTC. Residues: CASSEGQGVTYEQYF.

The rearrangement links TRBV29-1 to TRBJ2-6; D remains unclear. Trimming removed 7 bases at V and 3 bases at J, with 7 bases between. This CDR3 is built from 12 residues. Germline loops: CDR1 SQVTM, CDR2 ANQGSEA. CDR3: CSGPSGANVLTF. CDR3 bases: TGCAGCGGTCCGAGTGGGGCCAACGTCCTGACTTTC.

The rearrangement uses TRBV19 and TRBJ2-2, with 7 bases aligning to TRBD1. V gave up 4 bases and J gave up 4 bases; unmatched junction bases: 3. CDR1 and CDR2 (germline): LNHDA, SQIVND (reference sequence). This CDR3 contains 14 residues. Here the CDR3 DNA reads TGTGCCAGTAGTAACCGACAGGGCACCGGGGAGCTGTTTTTT. The encoded protein is CASSNRQGTGELFF.

The rearrangement links TRBV7-9 to TRBJ1-2; D might be TRBD1 (5 bases). Germline V gene sequence: CDR1 SEHNR, CDR2 FQNEAQ (reference sequence). V was trimmed by 1 base and J by 12 bases, leaving 12 bases between them. The CDR3 totals 12 residues. This CDR3 is CASSLEGWLNTF. In DNA form, the CDR3 reads TGTGCCAGCAGCTTAGAGGGGTGGCTCAACACCTTC.

This clone was seen only once. The CDR3 reads CASSGTGEAGELFF. The CDR3 coding sequence is TGTGCCAGTTCCGGGACAGGGGAGGCCGGGGAGCTGTTTTTT. The V gene is TRBV19, the J gene TRBJ2-2; 10 nucleotides align to TRBD1. This CDR3 has 14 amino acids. After removal of 8 bases from V and 6 bases from J, the junction contained 6 bases not matched to a gene. CDR1 LNHDA and CDR2 SQIVND come from the germline V gene (reference sequence).

J is TRBJ2-5 and V is TRBV10-2; 8 bases match TRBD2. The V segment lost 6 bases and the J segment 7 bases; nucleotides outside the gene matches: 7. Looked up from germline, CDR1 is WSHSY and CDR2 is SAAADI. The CDR3 is 13 amino acids. The CDR3 DNA is TGCGCCAGCAGCGAAAATCTAGCGGGGACCCAGTACTTC. Its protein product is CASSENLAGTQYF.

The chain links TRBV5-1 to TRBJ2-3; no firm D call. The V and J ends lost 3 bases and 0 bases respectively, with 14 bases between them. The CDR3 length is 16 residues. The germline V gene has CDR1 SGHRS and CDR2 YFSETQ. The CDR3 DNA follows: TGCGCCAGCAGCTCTGCCTCCTTCCGGAGCACAGATACGCAGTATTTT. It specifies CASSSASFRSTDTQYF.

V is TRBV6-6 and J is TRBJ2-7, with 10 bases that match TRBD2. CDR1 and CDR2 from the germline V gene are MNHNY and SVGAGI (reference sequence). The trim removed 3 bases at V and 5 bases at J, leaving 7 bases unmatched. This CDR3 spans 15 amino acids. CDR3: CASSYPPSGRDEQYF. DNA of the CDR3: TGTGCCAGCAGTTATCCCCCTAGCGGGAGAGACGAGCAGTACTTC.

In its sample, this clone was seen a few times. V and J are TRBV6-1 and TRBJ2-7; 8 bases agree with TRBD2. This CDR3 region has 15 residues. After removal of 0 bases from V and 3 bases from J, the junction contained 4 bases not matched to a gene. CDR1 is MNHNS and CDR2 is SASEGT in the germline V gene. The CDR3 DNA follows: TGTGCCAGCAGTGAAGCTGGGACTAGTATCTACGAGCAGTACTTC. Its translation is CASSEAGTSIYEQYF.

The chain has TRBV7-9 and TRBJ1-2; TRBD1 matches at 7 bases. The CDR3 is 14 amino acids. In germline, CDR1 is SEHNR, CDR2 FQNEAQ (reference sequence). V was pared by 5 bases and J by 3 bases, with 6 bases of the junction left unmatched. The chain's CDR3 is CASSPMDRYYGYTF. For the CDR3, the DNA is TGTGCCAGCAGCCCCATGGACAGGTACTATGGCTACACCTTC.

The chain joins TRBV9 to TRBJ2-7; 9 bases fit TRBD2. V was pared by 1 base and J by 6 bases, with 11 bases of the junction left unmatched. Germline loops: CDR1 SGDLS, CDR2 YYNGEE. The CDR3 runs 16 residues. DNA for the CDR3: TGTGCCAGCAGCGTAATGCCTAGCGGGATTGTAGGCGAGCAGTACTTC. Protein product: CASSVMPSGIVGEQYF.

In this sample, this clone turned up once. J is TRBJ2-5 and V is TRBV5-1; 7 bases are a match to TRBD2. This CDR3 has 14 amino acids. V was clipped by 3 bases and J by 3 bases; unmatched bases: 5. Germline V lookup: CDR1 SGHRS, CDR2 YFSETQ. CDR3 nucleotides: TGCGCCAGCAGCTATGGACTAGACAAAGAGACCCAGTACTTC. Translation gives CASSYGLDKETQYF.

This clone was seen just once. The V call is TRBV5-6, the J call TRBJ2-1; TRBD1 matches 9 bases. Losses at the gene ends were 4 bases for V and 2 bases for J; bases not matched to a gene: 4. This CDR3 region has 15 residues. Germline-derived CDR1 and CDR2 are SGHDT and YYEEEE. The CDR3 region is CASSLRQGAYNEQFF. CDR3 nucleotides: TGTGCCAGCAGCCTTAGACAGGGGGCCTACAATGAGCAGTTCTTC.

V is TRBV19 and J is TRBJ2-2; possibly TRBD2 for D (5 bases). Trimming took off 3 bases at V and 4 bases at J, with 15 bases between the two ends. CDR1 and CDR2 from the germline V gene are LNHDA and SQIVND (reference sequence). This CDR3 contains 16 residues. As DNA, the CDR3 is TGTGCCAGTAGTATCGTCGAGCGGAGACGCACCGGGGAGCTGTTTTTT. Its translation is CASSIVERRRTGELFF.

The genes are TRBV14 and TRBJ2-7; 8 bases map to TRBD2. The CDR3 is 15 residues long. V gave up 2 bases and J gave up 6 bases; unmatched junction bases: 9. The germline V gene has CDR1 SGHDN and CDR2 FVKESK. The CDR3 DNA reads as TGTGCCAGCAGCCAACTCGGGAGGGCCGGTGGCGAGCAGTACTTC. Its translation is CASSQLGRAGGEQYF.

A few counts support this clone. The J gene is TRBJ2-3, the V gene TRBV6-2 or TRBV6-3, with 8 bases matching TRBD1. The CDR3 consists of 15 residues. The V segment lost 2 bases and the J segment 5 bases; nucleotides outside the gene matches: 6. From germline, CDR1 is MNHEY and CDR2 SVGEGT. DNA of the CDR3: TGTGCCAGCAGTTACCGGACAGGGTCGGGAGATACGCAGTATTTT. This sequence encodes CASSYRTGSGDTQYF.

The V gene is TRBV5-1, the J gene TRBJ2-7; 7 bases fit TRBD2. The CDR3 is 15 residues long. The germline V gene has CDR1 SGHRS and CDR2 YFSETQ. V shed 0 bases and J 0 bases; nucleotides not matched to a gene: 3. In DNA, the CDR3 is TGCGCCAGCAGCTTGGATCCTAGCGGCTCCTACGAGCAGTACTTC. This gives the protein CASSLDPSGSYEQYF.

This chain joins TRBV18 and TRBJ2-1; D possibly corresponds to TRBD2 (5 bases). The CDR3 extends over 16 amino acids. Trimming cost V 1 base and J 0 bases, with 10 bases left between them. In germline, CDR1 is KGHSH, CDR2 LQKENI. CDR3 in DNA: TGTGCCAGCTCACCACAGGGCGGGTTCTCCTACAATGAGCAGTTCTTC. Amino acid sequence: CASSPQGGFSYNEQFF. Filled out from reference TRBV18 and TRBJ2-1, the complete variable domain reads NAGVMQNPRHLVRRRGQEARLRCSPMKGHSHVYWYRQLPEEGLKFMVYLQKENIIDESGMPKERFSAEFPKEGPSILRIQQVVRGDSAAYFCASSPQGGFSYNEQFFGPGTRLTVL.

The chain has TRBV19 and TRBJ2-3, with 11 bases aligning to TRBD2. With V trimmed by 3 bases and J by 5 bases, 10 bases remained unmatched. CDR3 size: 17 residues. Looked up from germline, CDR1 is LNHDA and CDR2 is SQIVND (reference sequence). The CDR3, as DNA: TGTGCCAGTAGTATTTTCCCCTTGACTAGCGGGGAAGATACGCAGTATTTT. Translated: CASSIFPLTSGEDTQYF.

This clone was recorded a few times. The chain is built from TRBV7-9 and TRBJ1-4, with 11 positions matching TRBD1. The V and J ends lost 7 bases and 8 bases, in that order; junction bases with no gene match: 15. The CDR3 has 17 residues. The germline CDR1 and CDR2 sequences are SEHNR and FQNEAQ (reference sequence). The CDR3 coding sequence is TGTGCCAGCACTTCCTGGCGGGGACAGGGGGTAGGAGAAAAACTGTTTTTT. Translation: CASTSWRGQGVGEKLFF.